These T cell receptor beta chains were read from a single sample in a study of OX40 agonist ivuxolimab in advanced cancers. TCRdb keeps only in-frame clones here, not all; method: immunoSEQ multiplex PCR. The sample lists 70,000 or so clones, approximately 86% occurring once. Sequences were derived from CD4+ or CD8+ T cells sorted from blood, sampled in a trial of the OX40 agonist ivuxolimab. These receptors came from an adult with an advanced solid tumor such as melanoma, head and neck, liver or kidney cancer. Each CDR3 is given with its conserved first and last residue. A D gene is named only where the DNA matches it firmly. Clone size is given for some rows only: seen once, a few or many times, or a class if the clone is expanded.

NA	NA	TRBV10-3	TRBJ2-3	TGTGCCATCAGTGATGGGGGTGGGGCAGATACGCAGTATTTT	CAISDGGGADTQYF
TRBD1	NA	TRBV9	TRBJ1-1	TGTGCCAGCGGACGACAGGGTAACACTGAAGCTTTCTTT	CASGRQGNTEAFF
NA	NA	TRBV5-4	TRBJ1-4	TGTGCCAGCAGCTTGGTTCGGGGTCCAGATGAAAAACTGTTTTTT	CASSLVRGPDEKLFF
NA	once	TRBV15	TRBJ1-1	TGTGCCACCAGCAGGGCGAGGGGGAGAGCTTTCTTT	CATSRARGRAFF
NA	NA	TRBV10-1	TRBJ2-1	TGCGCCAGCAGTGAGTCGGGGAGGGAGCAGTTCTTC	CASSESGREQFF
TRBD2	NA	TRBV11-2	TRBJ2-5	TGTGCCAGCAGGGAGCGGGGGATACAAGAGACCCAGTACTTC	CASRERGIQETQYF
NA	NA	TRBV2	TRBJ2-7	TGTGCCAGCATTCCAGCGGGCGCCTACGAGCAGTACTTC	CASIPAGAYEQYF
TRBD1	NA	TRBV2	TRBJ2-3	TGTGCCAGCAGTCCCTCCGGGACAGACACAGATACGCAGTATTTT	CASSPSGTDTDTQYF
NA	NA	TRBV5-6	TRBJ2-5	TGTGCCAGCAGCTTGGAACAGGGCATAGAGACCCAGTACTTC	CASSLEQGIETQYF
NA	NA	TRBV13	TRBJ2-1	TGTGCCAGCAGTAGGGTGGGTGAGCAGTTCTTC	CASSRVGEQFF
NA	few	TRBV7-9	TRBJ1-4	TGTGCCAGCAGCTCAGTGGGGGCGGGTGAAAAACTGTTTTTT	CASSSVGAGEKLFF
TRBD1	NA	TRBV29-1	TRBJ2-1	TGCAGCGTTGAAGGGAGACAGGGCGTACGCAATGAGCAGTTCTTC	CSVEGRQGVRNEQFF
NA	NA	TRBV19	TRBJ2-7	TGTGCCAGTAGAGGGGGATCTAGGTACGAGCAGTACTTC	CASRGGSRYEQYF
TRBD1	NA	TRBV5-6	TRBJ2-3	TGTGCCAGCAGCTGGGGACAGCTCACAGATACGCAGTATTTT	CASSWGQLTDTQYF
NA	NA	TRBV7-3	TRBJ1-2	TGTGCCAGCAGCTTAACCCCCAACTATGGCTACACCTTC	CASSLTPNYGYTF
NA	NA	TRBV7-3	TRBJ2-3	TGTGCCAGCAGCAAACGGACAGATACGCAGTATTTT	CASSKRTDTQYF
NA	NA	TRBV9	TRBJ2-6	TGTGCCAGCCGATCTCCGGGGGCCAACGTCCTGACTTTC	CASRSPGANVLTF
NA	NA	TRBV28	TRBJ2-4	TGTGCCAGCAGTCCCCCCCCGGGGCGGGCCAAAAACATTCAGTACTTC	CASSPPPGRAKNIQYF
NA	NA	TRBV11-1	TRBJ2-7	TGTGCCAGCAGCTTAAATGTGGGCTCCTACGAGCAGTACTTC	CASSLNVGSYEQYF
NA	NA	TRBV10-2	TRBJ2-2	TGCGCCAGCAGTGAGGGTAGAAACACCGGGGAGCTGTTTTTT	CASSEGRNTGELFF
TRBD2	NA	TRBV10-3	TRBJ2-1	TGTGCCATCAGTGAGAGTAGCGGGAGACCCTCCTACAATGAGCAGTTCTTC	CAISESSGRPSYNEQFF
NA	NA	TRBV9	TRBJ2-6	TGTGCCAGCAGCCGCAGGACGGGGGCCAACGTCCTGACTTTC	CASSRRTGANVLTF
TRBD1	NA	TRBV19	TRBJ2-5	TGTGCCAGTAGTATAGATCCTGGGACAGGGTTCGTGACCCAGTACTTC	CASSIDPGTGFVTQYF
TRBD2	once	TRBV18	TRBJ2-3	TGTGCCAGCTCACCCTTCCGGAGCCGGGGGGGAAGAGATACGCAGTATTTT	CASSPFRSRGGRDTQYF
TRBD1	NA	TRBV30	TRBJ1-1	TGTGCCTGGAGTAGACGGACAGGGGTGAACACTGAAGCTTTCTTT	CAWSRRTGVNTEAFF
TRBD1	NA	TRBV6-5	TRBJ2-7	TGTGCCAGCAGTAGCCAGGGACAGAACTACGAGCAGTACTTC	CASSSQGQNYEQYF